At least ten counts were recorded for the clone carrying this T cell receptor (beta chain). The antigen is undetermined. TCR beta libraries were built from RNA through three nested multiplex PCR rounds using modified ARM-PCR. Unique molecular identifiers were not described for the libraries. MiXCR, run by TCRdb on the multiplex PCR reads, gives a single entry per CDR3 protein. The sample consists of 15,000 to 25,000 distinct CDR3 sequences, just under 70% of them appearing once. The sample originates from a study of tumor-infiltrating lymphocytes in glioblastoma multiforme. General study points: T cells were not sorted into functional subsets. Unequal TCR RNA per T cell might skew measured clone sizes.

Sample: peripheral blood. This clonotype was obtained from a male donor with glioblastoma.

This chain's CDR3 is CAIREDWDRSGGELFF. The CDR3 DNA reads as TGTGCCATCAGGGAAGACTGGGACAGGTCGGGCGGGGAGCTGTTTTTT. The chain is built from TRBV10-3 and TRBJ2-2; 8 bases agree with TRBD1. J was trimmed by 7 bases and V by 6 bases; bases with no gene match: 13. Per germline, CDR1 ENHRY and CDR2 SYGVKD. The CDR3 has 16 amino acids.